These T cell receptor beta chains were read from a single sample in a study of T cells in Graves' hyperthyroidism and ophthalmopathy. TCRdb re-called the multiplex PCR reads with MiXCR, one entry per CDR3 protein. The profile shows about 640,000 distinct CDR3 sequences, less than 25% of them singletons. Input material: blood. The receptors were sampled from a young man with Graves' ophthalmopathy. CDR3s include the opening cysteine and the closing phenylalanine or tryptophan. D genes are given only for firm matches. The size of a clone is reported for some rows only, either as once, few or many, or as a class for expanded clones.

j_call	cdr3_length	clone_size	v_call	d_call	cdr3_nt	cdr3_aa
TRBJ1-2	15	few	TRBV7-9	.	TGTGCCAGCAGTTTCCAACTAGACAGGTCCTATGGCTACACCTTC	CASSFQLDRSYGYTF
TRBJ2-1	15	many	TRBV7-9	TRBD2	TGTGCCAGCAGCTTGACTAGCGGGAACGTCAATGAGCAGTTCTTC	CASSLTSGNVNEQFF
TRBJ2-3	15	.	TRBV10-2	.	TGCGCCAGCAGTGACTACCATGAAGGGACAGATACGCAGTATTTT	CASSDYHEGTDTQYF
TRBJ2-1	15	.	TRBV5-1	TRBD2	TGTGCCAGCAGCGACAGCGGGAGCGACTACAATGAGCAGTTCTTC	CASSDSGSDYNEQFF
TRBJ2-5	13	few	TRBV7-9	.	TGTGCCAGCAGCTTAGGGGAGCCGGGACGCGGTTACTTC	CASSLGEPGRGYF
TRBJ2-2	14	.	TRBV30	TRBD2	TGTGCCTGGGAAGGACTAGCGGGAGCCGGGGAGCTGTTTTTT	CAWEGLAGAGELFF
TRBJ2-3	11	.	TRBV29-1	.	TGCAGCGTCACCAGCGCAGATACGCAGTATTTT	CSVTSADTQYF
TRBJ2-3	10	.	TRBV6-1	.	TGTGCCAGCTGGTTAGATACGCAGTATTTT	CASWLDTQYF
TRBJ1-4	15	many	TRBV6-1	TRBD1	TGTGCCAGCAAGAAACAGGGGGCATTTAATGAAAAACTGTTTTTT	CASKKQGAFNEKLFF
TRBJ1-3	13	many	TRBV20-1	.	TGCAGTGCTGACCACAGGCTGGGAAACACCATATATTTT	CSADHRLGNTIYF
TRBJ2-1	14	many	TRBV5-1	.	TGCGCCAGCAGCACCACCGGGAACTACAATGAGCAGTTCTTC	CASSTTGNYNEQFF
TRBJ1-6	15	few	TRBV20-1	.	TGCAGTGCTACTCGCGGGGGGGTATACAATTCACCCCTCCACTTT	CSATRGGVYNSPLHF
TRBJ2-3	14	few	TRBV14	.	TGTGCCAGCAGCCAAAAGGAGCGCACAGATACGCAGTATTTT	CASSQKERTDTQYF
TRBJ2-1	14	few	TRBV20-1	TRBD2	TGCAGCTTGCCCGACATAGCGGGAGATAATGAGCAGTTCTTC	CSLPDIAGDNEQFF
TRBJ2-5	16	.	TRBV5-1	.	TGTGCCAGCAGCTCCTCGAGGGGGGTGGGCCCAGAGACCCAGTACTTC	CASSSSRGVGPETQYF
TRBJ1-1	14	many	TRBV28	.	TGTGCCAGCAGACTTCCATACCCCATTCCTGAAGCTTTCTTT	CASRLPYPIPEAFF
TRBJ2-7	11	few	TRBV3-1	.	TGTGCCAGCAGCCACAAGTACGAGCAGTACTTC	CASSHKYEQYF
TRBJ2-7	14	.	TRBV12-3/TRBV12-4	.	TGTGCCAGCAGTCCGGACACAGTTACCTACGAGCAGTACTTC	CASSPDTVTYEQYF
TRBJ2-3	17	few	TRBV7-9	TRBD2	TGTGCCAGCAGCTTAAAGGCCGGGACTAGGGAAACAGATACGCAGTATTTT	CASSLKAGTRETDTQYF
TRBJ2-3	13	few	TRBV9	.	TGTGCCAGCAGCGTTGGGACTGGCCCTTTGCAGTATTTT	CASSVGTGPLQYF
TRBJ2-7	17	many	TRBV24-1	.	TGTGCCACCAGTGCCACCCGACTGACGGACTGCGCTGCCGAGCAGTACTTC	CATSATRLTDCAAEQYF
TRBJ2-6	15	.	TRBV28	.	TGTGCCAGCAGCACAACAGGGCTGGGGGCCAACGTCCTGACTTTC	CASSTTGLGANVLTF
TRBJ2-2	14	.	TRBV11-3	.	TGTGCCAGCAGCAGGTCTAGCGACACCGGGGAGCTGTTTTTT	CASSRSSDTGELFF
TRBJ2-3	15	few	TRBV10-1	.	TGCGCCAGCAGCTCTACGGGACTTCGAGTGGATACGCAGTATTTT	CASSSTGLRVDTQYF
TRBJ2-5	16	many	TRBV11-2	.	TGTGCCAGCAGCCTTCCGGGACACTCGTATAGAGAGACCCAGTACTTC	CASSLPGHSYRETQYF
TRBJ2-1	15	.	TRBV6-1	TRBD1	TGTGCCAGTTCGATGGTCGGGACAGGGGGCAATGAGCAGTTCTTC	CASSMVGTGGNEQFF
TRBJ2-3	11	.	TRBV20-1	.	TGCAGTGCTAGTACCAGAGGGACGCAGTATTTT	CSASTRGTQYF
TRBJ2-3	15	few	TRBV20-1	TRBD2	TGCAGTGCAAGGGCCCCTAGCGGGAGGGCAGATACGCAGTATTTT	CSARAPSGRADTQYF
TRBJ2-1	13	many	TRBV7-8	.	TGTGCCAGCAGCTTAGCGAGGGAAAATGAGCAGTTCTTC	CASSLARENEQFF
TRBJ1-6	15	.	TRBV3-1	.	TGTGCCAGCAGCCAATCGGACAGAAATAATTCACCCCTCCACTTT	CASSQSDRNNSPLHF
TRBJ1-5	15	few	TRBV6-2/TRBV6-3	TRBD1	TGTGCCAGCAGCCTCCCAGGGACAGGCAATCAGCCCCAGCATTTT	CASSLPGTGNQPQHF
TRBJ2-7	17	few	TRBV6-4	TRBD2	TGTGCCAGCAGTGACCCCCCGGTGGCTAGCGGTAACTACGAGCAGTACTTC	CASSDPPVASGNYEQYF
TRBJ2-1	15	few	TRBV6-1	TRBD1	TGTGCCAGCAGTGGTCGACAGGGCACATACAATGAGCAGTTCTTC	CASSGRQGTYNEQFF
TRBJ2-1	14	few	TRBV20-1	.	TGCAGTGCCTCTATCCCGGGATCAGCAGGGGAGCAGTTCTTC	CSASIPGSAGEQFF
TRBJ2-7	15	few	TRBV7-6	.	TGTGCCAGCAGCCGGGTCGGATCGGACGGCTACGAGCAGTACTTC	CASSRVGSDGYEQYF
TRBJ1-1	13	.	TRBV7-8	.	TGTGCCAGCAGCTCCCCGGCAAGGCTAGAAGTTTTCTTT	CASSSPARLEVFF
TRBJ1-1	15	many	TRBV5-1	.	TGCGCCAGCAGCTTGGCAATGGGGAAGGTCACTGAAGCTTTCTTT	CASSLAMGKVTEAFF
TRBJ1-1	15	.	TRBV19	TRBD1	TGTGCCAGTACCAAACAGGGGGGTTTAAACACTGAAGCTTTCTTT	CASTKQGGLNTEAFF
TRBJ1-4	14	.	TRBV5-1	TRBD1	TGCGCCAGCAGCTCGGGACAGCGAAATGAAAAACTGTTTTTT	CASSSGQRNEKLFF
TRBJ2-7	15	few	TRBV6-1	.	TGTGCCGTCGAAGGCCCGGGGAGTGTCTCCTACGAGCAGTACTTC	CAVEGPGSVSYEQYF
TRBJ2-1	16	.	TRBV29-1	.	TGCAGCGTTGTTGGGTGGGGCCTGAGCTCCTACAATGAGCAGTTCTTC	CSVVGWGLSSYNEQFF
TRBJ1-2	14	.	TRBV12-3/TRBV12-4	.	TGTGCCAGCAGTAAGACCGAGGGAGGCTATGGCTACACCTTC	CASSKTEGGYGYTF
TRBJ2-1	15	few	TRBV7-9	TRBD1	TGTGCCAGCAGCTTAGTGGGACAGGGGGTCGATGAGCAGTTCTTC	CASSLVGQGVDEQFF
TRBJ1-3	15	.	TRBV6-5	.	TGTGCCAGCAGTTACGTGTCAGCCTCTGGAAACACCATATATTTT	CASSYVSASGNTIYF
TRBJ2-7	13	.	TRBV30	.	TGTGCCTGGAGAGGGCGGGCCTCATTTGAGCAGTACTTC	CAWRGRASFEQYF
TRBJ1-5	15	few	TRBV10-3	.	TGTGCCATCAGTGAGTCAGGACCGGGCAATCAGCCCCAGCATTTT	CAISESGPGNQPQHF
TRBJ2-1	15	many	TRBV28	.	TGTGCCAGCAGTTTTGAAGTCCCCTCCTACAATGAGCAGTTCTTC	CASSFEVPSYNEQFF
TRBJ2-7	14	few	TRBV6-1	TRBD2	TGTGCCAGCAGGTGGACTAGCGGTATCCACGAGCAGTACTTC	CASRWTSGIHEQYF
TRBJ2-5	16	.	TRBV15	.	TGTGCCACCAGCACAGGGGAGGGGGGCGTGGGTGAGACCCAGTACTTC	CATSTGEGGVGETQYF
TRBJ2-1	16	once	TRBV20-1	TRBD2	TGCAGTGCTAGGCAACCGGGACTAGCGGGGTTGAATGAGCAGTTCTTC	CSARQPGLAGLNEQFF
TRBJ2-7	14	.	TRBV10-3	TRBD1	TGTGCCATCAGTGGGCGAGACAGGGGGCTTGAGCAGTACTTC	CAISGRDRGLEQYF
TRBJ1-2	14	few	TRBV3-1	TRBD1	TGTGCCAGCAGCCCGCGACAGGGTCTCTATGGCTACACCTTC	CASSPRQGLYGYTF
TRBJ1-1	15	few	TRBV18	.	TGTGCCAGCTCACCACCGGAGGGCTGGGTCACTGAAGCTTTCTTT	CASSPPEGWVTEAFF
TRBJ2-7	11	.	TRBV2	.	TGTGCCAGCAGTTCTTACGACGAGCAGTACTTC	CASSSYDEQYF
TRBJ2-6	21	few	TRBV4-2	TRBD2	TGTGCCAGCAGCCAAGATAGACTAGCGGGGACCTTGAACTCTGGGGCCAACGTCCTGACTTTC	CASSQDRLAGTLNSGANVLTF
TRBJ2-7	16	many	TRBV11-2	.	TGTGCCAGCAGCTCGCTAGGCGTGGCCAGGGTGGAAGAGCAGTACTTC	CASSSLGVARVEEQYF
TRBJ2-3	11	many	TRBV2	.	TGTGCCAGCAGGGCTGGAGATACGCAGTATTTT	CASRAGDTQYF